Below are 27 T cell receptor beta chains sequenced from a single sample in a study of brain metastases from non-small cell lung cancer. The method was immunoSEQ multiplex PCR; TCRdb's version includes in-frame clones alone and lacks a portion of them. The sample has about 6,000 clones; 82% are singletons. Sequenced: primary lung tumor tissue. These receptors were collected from a donor at least 40 years old with non-small cell lung cancer.

The rearrangement links TRBV2 to TRBJ2-7; D is uncertain. The CDR3 is made up of 11 amino acids. V shed 6 bases and J shed 6 bases, with 9 bases lying between them. Germline CDR1 reads SNHLY; CDR2 reads FYNNEI. The DNA for the CDR3 is TGTGCCAGCAGGATAACCACCGAGCAGTACTTC. It yields the protein CASRITTEQYF.

This clone was seen a single time. V and J are TRBV7-8 and TRBJ2-7, with a weak D call TRBD1 (6 bases). CDR1 and CDR2 (germline): SGHVS, FQNEAQ. CDR3 length: 15 amino acids. With 1 base removed from V and 4 bases from J, the gap between germline ends came to 14 bases. CDR3 residues: CASSLVRTEVYEQYF. CDR3 bases: TGTGCCAGCAGCTTAGTTAGGACAGAGGTATACGAGCAGTACTTC.

In this sample, this clone turned up once. The chain combines TRBV28 with TRBJ2-1, with D perhaps matching TRBD1 or TRBD2 (5 bases each). CDR1 is MDHEN, CDR2 SYDVKM, per germline. The CDR3 runs 14 residues. V was clipped by 3 bases and J by 5 bases, with 11 bases between them. The CDR3 region has the DNA TGTGCCAGCAGTTTCCTTGGGGGACACAATGAGCAGTTCTTC. Residues: CASSFLGGHNEQFF.

This chain uses TRBV6-2 or TRBV6-3 with TRBJ1-5; D ambiguous. The CDR3 runs to 16 residues. Germline CDR1 and CDR2: MNHEY and SVGEGT. Deletions cut 0 bases from V and 2 bases from J, with 11 bases between. The CDR3 loop reads CASSYSKPGGNQPQHF. The CDR3 DNA sequence: TGTGCCAGCAGTTACTCGAAACCCGGCGGCAATCAGCCCCAGCATTTT.

The gene calls are TRBV12-3 or TRBV12-4 and TRBJ2-2; D is unclear. The CDR3 consists of 12 residues. V was trimmed by 4 bases and J by 2 bases, leaving 2 bases between them. CDR3 in DNA: TGTGCCAGCAGTTATAACACCGGGGAGCTGTTTTTT. Its protein product is CASSYNTGELFF.

The gene calls are TRBV6-5 and TRBJ1-6, with D unclear. Germline CDR1 reads MNHEY; CDR2 reads SVGAGI. The V gene lost 2 bases and the J gene lost 5 bases, with 1 base spanning the gap. The CDR3 has 12 residues. The CDR3 is CASSYHNSPLHF. The DNA for the CDR3 is TGTGCCAGCAGTTACCATAATTCACCCCTCCACTTT.

The chain combines TRBV7-2 with TRBJ2-7, with D perhaps TRBD2 (6 bases). Trimming took off 2 bases at V and 7 bases at J, with 12 bases between the two ends. Germline V lookup: CDR1 SGHTA, CDR2 FQGNSA. This CDR3 has 13 amino acids. DNA of the CDR3: TGTGCCAGCAGCTTAAACGGGGCGGGGGAGCAGTACTTC. Amino acid sequence: CASSLNGAGEQYF.

The DNA of the CDR3 is TGTGCCAGCAGTAAACAAGACAATGAGCAGTTCTTC. Its translation: CASSKQDNEQFF. The chain joins TRBV6-5 to TRBJ2-1; D is unresolved. V shed 5 bases and J shed 5 bases, with 7 bases lying between them. The CDR3 covers 12 residues. Germline assignment: CDR1 MNHEY and CDR2 SVGAGI.

The CDR3 loop reads CASSSDRAQPQHF. DNA for the CDR3: TGTGCCAGCAGCTCGGACAGGGCACAACCCCAGCATTTT. The chain recombines TRBV6-5 with TRBJ1-5; 8 bases match TRBD1. CDR1 and CDR2 from the germline V gene are MNHEY and SVGAGI. V was pared by 6 bases and J by 10 bases, with 8 bases of the junction left unmatched. The CDR3 sequence is 13 residues long.

A few counts support this clone. This chain links TRBV20-1 with TRBJ1-1; D is ambiguous. This CDR3 contains 16 residues. V lost 3 bases and J lost 0, with 17 bases in between. Germline V CDR1 and CDR2: DFQATT, SNEGSKA (reference sequence). CDR3 sequence reads: CSASKVGWGLNTEAFF. Written as DNA, the CDR3 is TGCAGTGCTAGTAAGGTGGGGTGGGGTCTGAACACTGAAGCTTTCTTT.

CDR3 sequence (DNA): TGTGCCATCAGTAGACAGGTTAGCAATCAGCCCCAGCATTTT. Encoded protein: CAISRQVSNQPQHF. The rearrangement uses TRBV10-3 and TRBJ1-5, with D perhaps matching TRBD1 (6 bases). V lost 5 bases and J lost 0, with 8 bases in between. From germline, CDR1 is ENHRY and CDR2 SYGVKD. The CDR3 is made up of 14 amino acids.

A note on this clone: Mismatch with germline at one junction end may stem from a read error. The CDR3 sequence is CASSLGLQTQHF. CDR3 nucleotide sequence: TGTGCCAGCAGTTTGGGGCTTCAGACCCAGCATTTT. V gene TRBV2 combines with J gene TRBJ1-5; possible D gene TRBD1, 5 bases. Germline CDR1 and CDR2: SNHLY and FYNNEI. CDR3 length equals 12 residues.

A few counts support this clone. The chain is built from TRBV24-1 and TRBJ2-1, with 8 bases aligning to TRBD1. Trimming took 5 bases from V and 7 from J; bases not matched to a gene: 6. Germline loops: CDR1 KGHDR, CDR2 SFDVKD. The CDR3 extends over 14 amino acids. The CDR3 protein is CATSAPRGQNEQFF. CDR3 bases: TGTGCCACCAGTGCGCCCAGGGGGCAAAATGAGCAGTTCTTC.

The rearrangement uses TRBV28 and TRBJ2-2; the match to TRBD1 covers 9 bases. Trimming removed 10 bases from V and 1 base from J; junction bases left unmatched: 10. The CDR3 is made up of 16 amino acids. Germline V gene lookup returns CDR1 MDHEN and CDR2 SYDVKM. CDR3 protein: CATNRGPAGNTGELFF. The CDR3 nucleotides read TGTGCCACTAACAGGGGGCCCGCAGGGAACACCGGGGAGCTGTTTTTT. Drawing the rest from reference TRBV28 and TRBJ2-2, the complete variable domain is DVKVTQSSRYLVKRTGEKVFLECVQDMDHENMFWYRQDPGLGLRLIYFSYDVKMKEKGDIPEGYSVSREKKERFSLILESASTNQTSMYLCATNRGPAGNTGELFFGEGSRLTVL.

J is TRBJ1-1 and V is TRBV5-1; D is unclear. Germline V gene lookup returns CDR1 SGHRS and CDR2 YFSETQ. V dropped 2 bases and J dropped 0 bases, with 8 bases sitting between them. The length of the CDR3 is 14 residues. The CDR3 region is CASSLASMNTEAFF. CDR3 coding DNA: TGCGCCAGCAGCTTAGCCAGTATGAACACTGAAGCTTTCTTT. Full variable domain (remainder filled in from reference TRBV5-1 and TRBJ1-1): KAGVTQTPRYLIKTRGQQVTLSCSPISGHRSVSWYQQTPGQGLQFLFEYFSETQRNKGNFPGRFSGRQFSNSRSEMNVSTLELGDSALYLCASSLASMNTEAFFGQGTRLTVV.

The chain carries TRBV9 and TRBJ2-3; no reliable D call. Germline assignment: CDR1 SGDLS and CDR2 YYNGEE. The CDR3 consists of 13 residues. V lost 1 base and J 8 bases, leaving 11 bases between the germline ends. The CDR3 reads CASSVRPQTTQYF. The CDR3 DNA follows: TGTGCCAGCAGCGTACGTCCCCAGACTACGCAGTATTTT.

The CDR3 coding sequence is TGCGCCAGCAGCCAATACGGGGACGGCAATTCACCCCTCCACTTT. This translates into CASSQYGDGNSPLHF. The V gene is TRBV4-3, the J gene TRBJ1-6, with D tentatively TRBD1 (5 bases). This CDR3 is 15 amino acids long. Trimming shortened V by 2 bases and J by 7 bases, and 12 bases separated the two germline ends. Germline lookup yields CDR1 LGHNA and CDR2 YSLEER.

The CDR3 is CASSEAAGRNEQFF. CDR3 DNA: TGTGCCAGCAGTGAAGCGGCGGGGCGCAATGAGCAGTTCTTC. The V call is TRBV6-1, the J call TRBJ2-1; the D gene is possibly TRBD2 (6 bases). The CDR3 is made up of 14 amino acids. CDR1 and CDR2 (germline): MNHNS, SASEGT. Trimming shortened V by 0 bases and J by 6 bases, and 9 bases separated the two germline ends.

The chain combines TRBV24-1 with TRBJ2-3; 8 bases are a match to TRBD2. The germline CDR1 and CDR2 sequences are KGHDR and SFDVKD. V shed 7 bases, J shed 1 base, and the junction held 6 bases outside the gene matches. CDR3 length equals 15 residues. The CDR3 loop is CATSTTGGGTDTQYF. The CDR3 bases are TGTGCCACCAGCACAACGGGGGGGGGCACAGATACGCAGTATTTT.

The rearrangement links TRBV29-1 to TRBJ2-4; 9 bases match TRBD2. The CDR3 covers 16 residues. CDR1 and CDR2 from the germline V gene are SQVTM and ANQGSEA. The V gene end was trimmed by 3 bases and the J gene end by 0 bases; junction bases not matched to a gene: 6. The CDR3 DNA reads TGCAGCGTTGAGGCCGCGGGGGGGGTAGCCAAAAACATTCAGTACTTC. The encoded protein is CSVEAAGGVAKNIQYF.

The CDR3 sequence is CASSYRGRMNTEAFF. The CDR3 DNA reads as TGTGCCAGCAGTTACAGGGGGCGGATGAACACTGAAGCTTTCTTT. The V call is TRBV6-5, the J call TRBJ1-1; the match to TRBD1 covers 7 bases. Germline V CDR1 and CDR2: MNHEY, SVGAGI. With 2 bases clipped from V and 0 bases from J, the junction kept 3 bases outside the gene matches. CDR3 size: 15 residues.

The chain joins TRBV5-1 to TRBJ2-3; 10 bases are a match to TRBD2. The V gene's germline CDR1 is SGHRS and CDR2 YFSETQ. The CDR3 loop spans 15 amino acids. The trim removed 4 bases at V and 8 bases at J, leaving 10 bases unmatched. DNA of the CDR3: TGCGCCAGCAGCGGAAGCGGGGGGGCCTCGGCTACGCAGTATTTT. Translated: CASSGSGGASATQYF. Based on the CDR3 plus reference TRBV5-1 and TRBJ2-3, the full variable domain is KAGVTQTPRYLIKTRGQQVTLSCSPISGHRSVSWYQQTPGQGLQFLFEYFSETQRNKGNFPGRFSGRQFSNSRSEMNVSTLELGDSALYLCASSGSGGASATQYFGPGTRLTVL.

This clone is a singleton in its sample. The rearrangement joins TRBV28 to TRBJ1-1; tentatively, D is TRBD1 (6 bases). The CDR3 extends over 14 amino acids. V lost 6 bases and J 2 bases, leaving 13 bases between the germline ends. CDR1 MDHEN and CDR2 SYDVKM come from the germline V gene. CDR3 in amino acids: CASSLGQKNTEAFF. CDR3 nucleotide sequence: TGTGCCAGCAGCCTTGGACAGAAAAACACTGAAGCTTTCTTT.

The chain is built from TRBV29-1 and TRBJ1-1; D is unclear. CDR1 SQVTM and CDR2 ANQGSEA come from the germline V gene. Trimming stripped 5 bases from V and 5 bases from J, with 15 bases between. The CDR3 consists of 13 residues. Written as DNA, the CDR3 is TGCAGCGTTATTCCGGATGCGGGGACTGAAGCTTTCTTT. Translating gives CSVIPDAGTEAFF.

Details on this clone: At the DNA level, this CDR3 is encoded by other sequences in the same sample as well. The CDR3 spells CASSPFPGTLQETQYF. The CDR3 DNA sequence: TGTGCCAGCTCACCCTTCCCCGGGACATTACAAGAGACCCAGTACTTC. V and J are TRBV18 and TRBJ2-5; possible D gene TRBD1, 6 bases. The CDR3 covers 16 residues. V was pared by 3 bases and J by 2 bases, with 16 bases between. Looked up from germline, CDR1 is KGHSH and CDR2 is LQKENI.

The J gene is TRBJ2-3, the V gene TRBV18; the D gene is possibly TRBD2 (5 bases). Trimming removed 3 bases at V and 2 bases at J, with 15 bases between. The CDR3 length is 16 residues. Germline V gene lookup returns CDR1 KGHSH and CDR2 LQKENI. CDR3 in amino acids: CASSPYPGTLTDTQYF. The DNA of the CDR3 is TGTGCCAGCTCACCTTATCCGGGAACCCTCACAGATACGCAGTATTTT.

Only a few counts were recorded for this clone. The chain uses TRBV4-3 and TRBJ1-1; D possibly corresponds to TRBD1 (5 bases). Trimming took off 0 bases at V and 3 bases at J, with 17 bases between the two ends. The CDR3 is 17 amino acids. Per the germline V gene, CDR1 is LGHNA and CDR2 is YSLEER. CDR3 sequence reads: CASSQDLHLGGDTEAFF. CDR3 bases: TGCGCCAGCAGCCAAGATCTTCATCTCGGGGGGGACACTGAAGCTTTCTTT.